Listed below are T cell receptor beta chains from one sample, sequenced in a study of T cell responses to AZD1222 COVID-19 vaccine. Repertoires were generated with immunoSEQ multiplex PCR, while TCRdb's copy carries only in-frame clones and drops some. The table has over 40,000 clones, approximately 84% seen once. The material sequenced was peripheral blood, taken on day 0 of AZD1222 vaccination. The receptors were sampled from an adult in good health. Each CDR3 is given with its conserved first and last residue. Each record gives: V gene, J gene, clone size, D gene, CDR3 protein, CDR3 DNA. D genes are given only for firm matches. Some rows mark clone size as missing; the rest say once, few, many or name a class of expanded clone.

v_gene: TRBV20-1; j_gene: TRBJ1-1; abundance: NA; d_gene: NA; CDR3aa: CSATLSTEAFF; CDR3nt: TGCAGTGCTACCCTGAGCACTGAAGCTTTCTTT
v_gene: TRBV18; j_gene: TRBJ2-1; abundance: NA; d_gene: TRBD2; CDR3aa: CASSVAGGGNEQFF; CDR3nt: TGTGCCAGCTCAGTAGCGGGAGGAGGCAATGAGCAGTTCTTC
v_gene: TRBV14; j_gene: TRBJ2-7; abundance: NA; d_gene: NA; CDR3aa: CASSQGSGGSYEQYF; CDR3nt: TGTGCCAGCAGCCAAGGGTCGGGCGGCTCCTACGAGCAGTACTTC
v_gene: TRBV11-3; j_gene: TRBJ2-1; abundance: NA; d_gene: NA; CDR3aa: CASSWRSGSNEQFF; CDR3nt: TGTGCCAGCAGCTGGAGATCAGGGTCCAATGAGCAGTTCTTC
v_gene: TRBV28; j_gene: TRBJ1-1; abundance: NA; d_gene: NA; CDR3aa: CASLREGPNTEAFF; CDR3nt: TGTGCCAGCCTGCGTGAGGGGCCCAACACTGAAGCTTTCTTT
v_gene: TRBV4-1; j_gene: TRBJ1-1; abundance: few; d_gene: NA; CDR3aa: CASSQAGTEAFF; CDR3nt: TGCGCCAGCAGCCAAGCGGGCACTGAAGCTTTCTTT
v_gene: TRBV28; j_gene: TRBJ2-2; abundance: NA; d_gene: NA; CDR3aa: CASKVGHGELFF; CDR3nt: TGTGCCAGCAAAGTAGGGCACGGGGAGCTGTTTTTT
v_gene: TRBV11-2; j_gene: TRBJ1-2; abundance: NA; d_gene: TRBD1; CDR3aa: CASSLATGVNYGYTF; CDR3nt: TGTGCCAGCAGCTTGGCGACAGGGGTTAACTATGGCTACACCTTC
v_gene: TRBV3-1/TRBV3-2; j_gene: TRBJ1-4; abundance: NA; d_gene: NA; CDR3aa: CASSQDPSDFCVF; CDR3nt: TGTGCCAGCAGCCAAGATCCTTCCGACTTCTGCGTTTTT
v_gene: TRBV25-1; j_gene: TRBJ1-4; abundance: NA; d_gene: NA; CDR3aa: CASSVFPEKLFF; CDR3nt: TGTGCCAGCAGTGTTTTCCCTGAAAAACTGTTTTTT
v_gene: TRBV27; j_gene: TRBJ2-7; abundance: NA; d_gene: TRBD2; CDR3aa: CASRGLAGARFEQYF; CDR3nt: TGTGCCAGCAGGGGACTAGCGGGAGCTCGGTTCGAGCAGTACTTC
v_gene: TRBV7-9; j_gene: TRBJ1-2; abundance: once; d_gene: NA; CDR3aa: CASSQRPFWTDGYTF; CDR3nt: TGTGCCAGCAGCCAACGCCCCTTTTGGACAGACGGCTACACCTTC
v_gene: TRBV30; j_gene: TRBJ2-1; abundance: NA; d_gene: NA; CDR3aa: CAWSRRAPPNEQFF; CDR3nt: TGTGCCTGGAGTCGCAGGGCTCCTCCGAATGAGCAGTTCTTC
v_gene: TRBV19; j_gene: TRBJ2-7; abundance: NA; d_gene: NA; CDR3aa: CASSNPSPGYEQYF; CDR3nt: TGTGCCAGTAGTAACCCCTCCCCAGGCTACGAGCAGTACTTC
v_gene: TRBV18; j_gene: TRBJ2-5; abundance: once; d_gene: TRBD2; CDR3aa: CASSRRTSGQIQETQYF; CDR3nt: TGTGCCAGCTCACGACGGACTAGCGGGCAGATACAAGAGACCCAGTACTTC
v_gene: TRBV28; j_gene: TRBJ2-7; abundance: NA; d_gene: NA; CDR3aa: CASSLWLTGSYEQYF; CDR3nt: TGTGCCAGCAGTTTATGGCTAACGGGGTCCTACGAGCAGTACTTC
v_gene: TRBV29-1; j_gene: TRBJ2-1; abundance: NA; d_gene: TRBD1; CDR3aa: CSVAGSEGGDEQFF; CDR3nt: TGCAGCGTCGCCGGATCAGAAGGGGGCGATGAGCAGTTCTTC
v_gene: TRBV9; j_gene: TRBJ1-6; abundance: NA; d_gene: TRBD1; CDR3aa: CASSIGTGGNSPLHF; CDR3nt: TGTGCCAGCAGCATCGGGACAGGTGGTAATTCACCCCTCCACTTT
v_gene: TRBV11-3; j_gene: TRBJ2-1; abundance: NA; d_gene: NA; CDR3aa: CASSLRGIDNEQFF; CDR3nt: TGTGCCAGCAGCCTGCGGGGAATCGACAATGAGCAGTTCTTC
v_gene: TRBV6-5; j_gene: TRBJ1-1; abundance: NA; d_gene: NA; CDR3aa: CASSYRYRNTEAFF; CDR3nt: TGTGCCAGCAGTTATAGATACAGGAACACTGAAGCTTTCTTT
v_gene: TRBV30; j_gene: TRBJ2-3; abundance: NA; d_gene: TRBD2; CDR3aa: CAGYLGWGGASGPSTDTQYF; CDR3nt: TGTGCCGGCTACTTGGGTTGGGGAGGGGCTAGCGGTCCTAGCACAGATACGCAGTATTTT
v_gene: TRBV11-2; j_gene: TRBJ2-2; abundance: NA; d_gene: NA; CDR3aa: CASSPGTSIPGELFF; CDR3nt: TGTGCCAGCAGCCCTGGGACGTCTATCCCCGGGGAGCTGTTTTTT
v_gene: TRBV7-6; j_gene: TRBJ2-7; abundance: NA; d_gene: TRBD2; CDR3aa: CASSLMGAGGHEQYF; CDR3nt: TGTGCCAGCAGCTTAATGGGGGCGGGAGGGCACGAGCAGTACTTC
v_gene: TRBV6-5; j_gene: TRBJ2-5; abundance: NA; d_gene: NA; CDR3aa: CASSYSVQMGTQYF; CDR3nt: TGTGCCAGCAGTTATTCGGTTCAGATGGGGACCCAGTACTTC
v_gene: TRBV18; j_gene: TRBJ1-1; abundance: NA; d_gene: NA; CDR3aa: CASSRDLNTEAFF; CDR3nt: TGTGCCAGCTCTAGGGATTTGAACACTGAAGCTTTCTTT
v_gene: TRBV19; j_gene: TRBJ2-3; abundance: NA; d_gene: TRBD1; CDR3aa: CASSIGTVSFYTQYF; CDR3nt: TGTGCCAGTAGTATTGGGACAGTATCTTTTTATACGCAGTATTTT
v_gene: TRBV7-2; j_gene: TRBJ1-5; abundance: NA; d_gene: NA; CDR3aa: CASSPRQGNQPQHF; CDR3nt: TGTGCCAGCAGCCCCAGACAGGGCAATCAGCCCCAGCATTTT
v_gene: TRBV10-1; j_gene: TRBJ1-2; abundance: NA; d_gene: NA; CDR3aa: CASSEDRSYGYTF; CDR3nt: TGCGCCAGCAGCGAAGACAGGTCCTATGGCTACACCTTC
v_gene: TRBV3-1/TRBV3-2; j_gene: TRBJ1-2; abundance: NA; d_gene: NA; CDR3aa: CASSHQSRQTPYGYTF; CDR3nt: TGTGCCAGCAGCCACCAAAGCCGACAGACTCCTTATGGCTACACCTTC
v_gene: TRBV5-1; j_gene: TRBJ1-6; abundance: NA; d_gene: NA; CDR3aa: CASSLAGGRYNSPLHF; CDR3nt: TGCGCCAGCAGCTTGGCCGGGGGGCGCTATAATTCACCCCTCCACTTT
v_gene: TRBV28; j_gene: TRBJ2-7; abundance: NA; d_gene: TRBD2; CDR3aa: CASSTSGRGLEQYF; CDR3nt: TGTGCCAGCAGTACTAGCGGGAGGGGCCTGGAGCAGTACTTC
v_gene: TRBV11-2; j_gene: TRBJ2-1; abundance: NA; d_gene: NA; CDR3aa: CASSLAGRVGYNEQFF; CDR3nt: TGTGCCAGCAGCTTAGCGGGCAGGGTTGGCTACAATGAGCAGTTCTTC
v_gene: TRBV11-3; j_gene: TRBJ2-2; abundance: NA; d_gene: TRBD1; CDR3aa: CASSMSGGVSTGELFF; CDR3nt: TGTGCCAGCAGCATGTCAGGGGGCGTAAGCACCGGGGAGCTGTTTTTT
v_gene: TRBV12-3/TRBV12-4; j_gene: TRBJ1-5; abundance: NA; d_gene: NA; CDR3aa: CASSYEINQPQHF; CDR3nt: TGTGCCAGCAGTTATGAGATTAATCAGCCCCAGCATTTT
v_gene: TRBV27; j_gene: TRBJ1-5; abundance: NA; d_gene: NA; CDR3aa: CASSSSRDARDQPQHF; CDR3nt: TGTGCCAGCAGTTCGTCCCGGGACGCAAGAGATCAGCCCCAGCATTTT
v_gene: TRBV30; j_gene: TRBJ2-2; abundance: NA; d_gene: TRBD1; CDR3aa: CAWSVGPGQGGTGELFF; CDR3nt: TGTGCCTGGAGTGTGGGTCCAGGACAGGGGGGGACCGGGGAGCTGTTTTTT
v_gene: TRBV5-4; j_gene: TRBJ2-5; abundance: NA; d_gene: NA; CDR3aa: CASSPGGGDQETQYF; CDR3nt: TGTGCCAGCAGCCCTGGAGGTGGAGACCAAGAGACCCAGTACTTC
v_gene: TRBV7-7; j_gene: TRBJ2-7; abundance: NA; d_gene: NA; CDR3aa: CASSPGITYEQYF; CDR3nt: TGTGCCAGCAGCCCTGGGATCACCTACGAGCAGTACTTC
v_gene: TRBV7-9; j_gene: TRBJ1-2; abundance: NA; d_gene: NA; CDR3aa: CASSPPYNYGYTF; CDR3nt: TGTGCCAGCAGCCCGCCTTATAACTATGGCTACACCTTC
v_gene: TRBV6-5; j_gene: TRBJ1-2; abundance: once; d_gene: NA; CDR3aa: CASSRQGRQVDGYTF; CDR3nt: TGTGCCAGCAGCCGCCAAGGACGACAGGTCGACGGCTACACCTTC
v_gene: TRBV2; j_gene: TRBJ1-3; abundance: NA; d_gene: NA; CDR3aa: CASSEAPPSSGNTIYF; CDR3nt: TGTGCCAGCAGTGAAGCGCCACCAAGCTCTGGAAACACCATATATTTT
v_gene: TRBV11-2; j_gene: TRBJ2-1; abundance: NA; d_gene: TRBD2; CDR3aa: CASRVGLAANEQFF; CDR3nt: TGTGCCAGCAGGGTGGGACTAGCGGCTAATGAGCAGTTCTTC
v_gene: TRBV7-2; j_gene: TRBJ2-3; abundance: NA; d_gene: NA; CDR3aa: CASSLTAGTDTQYF; CDR3nt: TGTGCCAGCAGCTTAACGGCAGGCACAGATACGCAGTATTTT
v_gene: TRBV10-3; j_gene: TRBJ1-2; abundance: NA; d_gene: NA; CDR3aa: CAISERQSYGYTF; CDR3nt: TGTGCCATCAGTGAAAGGCAGAGCTATGGCTACACCTTC
v_gene: TRBV18; j_gene: TRBJ1-1; abundance: few; d_gene: TRBD1; CDR3aa: CASSPTSGQMNTEAFF; CDR3nt: TGTGCCAGCTCACCAACCTCGGGACAGATGAACACTGAAGCTTTCTTT
v_gene: TRBV28; j_gene: TRBJ2-1; abundance: NA; d_gene: NA; CDR3aa: CASSFGGSYNEQFF; CDR3nt: TGTGCCAGCAGTTTCGGGGGCTCCTACAATGAGCAGTTCTTC
v_gene: TRBV6-2/TRBV6-3; j_gene: TRBJ2-7; abundance: NA; d_gene: NA; CDR3aa: CASTPGEAPHEQYF; CDR3nt: TGTGCCAGCACCCCGGGAGAGGCTCCACACGAGCAGTACTTC
v_gene: TRBV19; j_gene: TRBJ1-1; abundance: NA; d_gene: TRBD1; CDR3aa: CASSDRANTEAFF; CDR3nt: TGTGCCAGTAGTGACAGGGCTAACACTGAAGCTTTCTTT
v_gene: TRBV27; j_gene: TRBJ1-2; abundance: NA; d_gene: NA; CDR3aa: CASSLRGIAPYGYTF; CDR3nt: TGTGCCAGCAGTTTACGGGGAATAGCTCCCTATGGCTACACCTTC
v_gene: TRBV9; j_gene: TRBJ2-7; abundance: NA; d_gene: NA; CDR3aa: CASSVGRDTTQQYF; CDR3nt: TGTGCCAGCAGCGTAGGGAGAGATACCACTCAGCAGTACTTC
v_gene: TRBV4-1; j_gene: TRBJ2-7; abundance: NA; d_gene: TRBD1; CDR3aa: CASSRPRDRETYEQYF; CDR3nt: TGCGCCAGCAGCCGGCCACGGGACAGGGAGACCTACGAGCAGTACTTC
v_gene: TRBV5-1; j_gene: TRBJ2-7; abundance: NA; d_gene: TRBD2; CDR3aa: CASSRRAGEGSEQYF; CDR3nt: TGCGCCAGCAGCCGAAGAGCGGGAGAAGGATCCGAGCAGTACTTC
v_gene: TRBV6-5; j_gene: TRBJ1-2; abundance: NA; d_gene: NA; CDR3aa: CASSYGTPAYGYTF; CDR3nt: TGTGCCAGCAGTTACGGGACACCCGCCTATGGCTACACCTTC
v_gene: TRBV30; j_gene: TRBJ2-1; abundance: few; d_gene: TRBD1; CDR3aa: CAWTMGRQGVNEQFF; CDR3nt: TGTGCCTGGACCATGGGGAGACAGGGGGTTAATGAGCAGTTCTTC
v_gene: TRBV4-1; j_gene: TRBJ2-6; abundance: NA; d_gene: TRBD2; CDR3aa: CASSQAYSGASGANVLTF; CDR3nt: TGCGCCAGCAGCCAAGCATATAGCGGGGCCTCTGGGGCCAACGTCCTGACTTTC
v_gene: TRBV11-2; j_gene: TRBJ2-1; abundance: NA; d_gene: TRBD2; CDR3aa: CASSTTSGRSNEQFF; CDR3nt: TGTGCCAGCAGCACCACTAGCGGGAGATCCAATGAGCAGTTCTTC
v_gene: TRBV7-2; j_gene: TRBJ1-5; abundance: NA; d_gene: TRBD1; CDR3aa: CASSVQTGDSNQPQHF; CDR3nt: TGTGCCAGCAGCGTCCAGACAGGGGATAGCAATCAGCCCCAGCATTTT
v_gene: TRBV24-1; j_gene: TRBJ1-5; abundance: once; d_gene: NA; CDR3aa: CATSDQNRANQPQHF; CDR3nt: TGTGCCACCAGTGATCAAAACAGGGCAAATCAGCCCCAGCATTTT
v_gene: TRBV6-5; j_gene: TRBJ2-2; abundance: NA; d_gene: NA; CDR3aa: CASKARGNTGELFF; CDR3nt: TGTGCCAGCAAGGCTAGGGGGAACACCGGGGAGCTGTTTTTT
v_gene: TRBV2; j_gene: TRBJ1-2; abundance: NA; d_gene: NA; CDR3aa: CASRGSLGGNYGYTF; CDR3nt: TGTGCCAGCAGAGGGAGTCTTGGGGGCAACTATGGCTACACCTTC